Described below is a single T cell receptor beta chain sequence and its context. The data stem from a study of blood T cell repertoires in COVID-19. Looking at the study overall: The United States, Italy and Spain were the sources of the acute and convalescent COVID-19 samples. PBMCs, B-cell-depleted T cells, or T cells provided the cDNA or gDNA that made up the material.

The CDR3 is 14 amino acids. The germline V gene has CDR1 SGHNT and CDR2 YYREEE (reference sequence). Trimming stripped 5 bases from V and 6 bases from J, with 18 bases between. As handled by the study authors: Amplified reference gene primers provided the basis for estimating nucleated cell counts. The method was immunoSEQ multiplex PCR; TCRdb's version includes in-frame clones alone and lacks a portion of them. D and trimming were read from the DNA, whereas the V and J calls and clone size are those reported in that table. The sample shows 100,000 to 150,000 clones, around 87% of them seen only once.

Sequenced input: peripheral blood. The origin of this receptor is a human donor in a cohort sampled during active COVID-19. The V call is TRBV5-4, the J call TRBJ2-7; D ambiguous. The CDR3 region is CASRLSRVSGEQYF. The CDR3 DNA reads TGTGCCAGCAGGCTAAGCCGGGTATCGGGCGAGCAGTACTTC.